These 18 T cell receptor beta chains share one sample of origin, sequenced in a study of vaccination effects on CD4 cells after COVID-19. Clones were sequenced by immunoSEQ multiplex PCR, and TCRdb holds only the in-frame ones, with some missing. The sample includes roughly 31,000 clones, about 70% seen only once; the top ten take about 3.8%. The culture ran for nine to ten days, and then CD4+ T cells were isolated. Antigen specificity for these receptors is unknown. Sample: CD4+ T cells from PBMCs cultured without peptide, taken before COVID-19 vaccination. The receptors stem from a human donor who received a COVID-19 vaccine.

The chain has TRBV15 and TRBJ1-1, with 8 nucleotides matching TRBD1. Germline CDR1 is LNHNV and CDR2 is YYDKDF (reference sequence). This CDR3 comprises 16 residues. The V segment lost 1 base and the J segment 1 base; nucleotides outside the gene matches: 5. The CDR3, as DNA: TGTGCCACCAGCAGAGCTAGGGACAGGCCGAACACTGAAGCTTTCTTT. This codes for CATSRARDRPNTEAFF.

This rearrangement joins TRBV6-1 to TRBJ1-6; no firm D call. CDR1 MNHNS and CDR2 SASEGT come from the germline V gene. The CDR3 runs 13 residues. Trimming took off 1 base at V and 8 bases at J, with 6 bases between the two ends. The CDR3 loop is CASSEGIHSPLHF. CDR3 DNA sequence: TGTGCCAGCAGTGAAGGGATTCATTCACCCCTCCACTTT.

The chain is built from TRBV27 and TRBJ1-2, with TRBD1 matching over 7 bases. Germline CDR1 is MNHEY and CDR2 is SMNVEV (reference sequence). The CDR3 totals 16 residues. V shed 5 bases and J 1 base; nucleotides not matched to a gene: 10. The CDR3 reads CASSKPQGRGNYGYTF. The CDR3, as DNA: TGTGCCAGCAGTAAACCACAGGGGAGAGGTAACTATGGCTACACCTTC.

The rearrangement joins TRBV18 to TRBJ1-6, with TRBD1 identical over 7 bases. Germline V lookup: CDR1 KGHSH, CDR2 LQKENI. V gave up 3 bases and J gave up 7 bases; unmatched junction bases: 3. This CDR3 comprises 14 residues. DNA of the CDR3: TGTGCCAGCTCACCCCGGGACAGAAATTCACCCCTCCACTTT. This gives the protein CASSPRDRNSPLHF.

V is TRBV7-9 and J is TRBJ1-1; D uncertain. This CDR3 region has 14 residues. CDR1 is SEHNR, CDR2 FQNEAQ, per germline (reference sequence). V lost 0 bases to trimming and J lost 6 bases, with 11 bases between them. The CDR3 reads CASSLAGSGPEAFF. As DNA, the CDR3 is TGTGCCAGCAGCTTAGCCGGGTCAGGACCTGAAGCTTTCTTT.

V is TRBV6-5 and J is TRBJ2-7, with D perhaps TRBD1 (5 bases). Between the trimmed V and J ends, which lost 6 bases and 0 bases, there was a span of 15 bases. The germline V gene has CDR1 MNHEY and CDR2 SVGAGI. The CDR3 has 15 residues. The CDR3 protein is CASRYGHTSSYEQYF. In DNA, the CDR3 is TGTGCCAGCAGATACGGACATACGAGCTCCTACGAGCAGTACTTC.

The J gene is TRBJ2-7, the V gene TRBV11-2, with TRBD1 matching over 7 bases. CDR1 is SGHAT, CDR2 FQNNGV, per germline. CDR3 length: 17 residues. J gave up 0 bases and V 5 bases, and 13 bases lay outside the gene matches. The DNA of the CDR3 is TGTGCCAGCAGCCCCTCAGGGGGATGGGGTTTCTCCTACGAGCAGTACTTC. Its translation is CASSPSGGWGFSYEQYF. Variable domain in full (rest from reference TRBV11-2 and TRBJ2-7): EAGVAQSPRYKIIEKRQSVAFWCNPISGHATLYWYQQILGQGPKLLIQFQNNGVVDDSQLPKDRFSAERLKGVDSTLKIQPAKLEDSAVYLCASSPSGGWGFSYEQYFGPGTRLTVT.

This clone was counted only a few times. The chain is built from TRBV24-1 and TRBJ2-5, with unresolved D. CDR1 is KGHDR and CDR2 is SFDVKD in the germline V gene. V was clipped by 3 bases and J by 5 bases, with 9 bases between them. The CDR3 runs 13 residues. CDR3 protein: CATSDQGSETQYF. The CDR3, as DNA: TGTGCCACCAGTGATCAAGGGTCGGAGACCCAGTACTTC.

V gene TRBV11-2 combines with J gene TRBJ1-3, with no clear D. The CDR3 spans 13 residues. Germline CDR1 reads SGHAT; CDR2 reads FQNNGV. Between the trimmed V and J ends, which lost 2 bases and 5 bases, there was a span of 7 bases. The DNA of the CDR3 is TGTGCCAGCAGCTTATCCCACAGAAACACCATATATTTT. It translates to CASSLSHRNTIYF.

This clone has more than one count but fewer than ten. This chain links TRBV27 with TRBJ1-2; 11 bases line up with TRBD1. Trimming cost V 0 bases and J 1 base; bases outside gene matches: 1. The CDR3 loop spans 16 amino acids. Germline V lookup: CDR1 MNHEY, CDR2 SMNVEV (reference sequence). CDR3 amino acids: CASSLSGQGVNYGYTF. For the CDR3, the DNA is TGTGCCAGCAGTTTATCGGGACAGGGGGTTAACTATGGCTACACCTTC.

CDR3 residues: CASNQLAGITDTQYF. In nucleotides, the CDR3 is TGTGCCAGCAATCAACTAGCGGGAATAACAGATACGCAGTATTTT. This rearrangement joins TRBV2 to TRBJ2-3, with 10 bases identical to TRBD2. Germline V gene sequence: CDR1 SNHLY, CDR2 FYNNEI. V shed 7 bases, J shed 3 bases, and the junction held 7 bases outside the gene matches. The length of the CDR3 is 15 residues. The variable domain in full, with the rest retrieved from reference TRBV2 and TRBJ2-3, is EPEVTQTPSHQVTQMGQEVILRCVPISNHLYFYWYRQILGQKVEFLVSFYNNEISEKSEIFDDQFSVERPDGSNFTLKIRSTKLEDSAMYFCASNQLAGITDTQYFGPGTRLTVL.

V is TRBV14 and J is TRBJ2-7; 11 bases match TRBD2. J was trimmed by 0 bases and V by 1 base; bases with no gene match: 8. There are 18 residues in the CDR3. The germline V gene encodes CDR1 SGHDN and CDR2 FVKESK. The CDR3, as DNA: TGTGCCAGCAGCCAAGGGAGACTAGCGGGGAGACTCTCCTACGAGCAGTACTTC. As protein: CASSQGRLAGRLSYEQYF.

The chain is built from TRBV12-5 and TRBJ2-7; D is unclear. Germline V lookup: CDR1 LGHNT, CDR2 FRNRAP. The V end was cut by 1 base, the J end by 3 bases, with 4 bases between. CDR3 length: 12 amino acids. CDR3 DNA: TGTGCTAGTGGTTTGGGGAACTACGAGCAGTACTTC. Translation gives CASGLGNYEQYF.

V is TRBV21-1 and J is TRBJ1-3; the D call in the table, TRBD1, was not verified against the DNA. TRBV21-1 constitutes a pseudogene. The CDR3 covers 16 residues. In nucleotides, the CDR3 is TGTGCCAGCAGCAAATGGAGTAGGGGCTCTGGAAACACCATATATTTT. This sequence encodes CASSKWSRGSGNTIYF.

In this sample, this clone turned up a few times. Other DNA variants within this sample encode the same CDR3. This chain uses TRBV10-3 with TRBJ1-1; D not resolved. The CDR3 runs 13 residues. The V end was cut by 4 bases, the J end by 1 base, with 7 bases between. Germline V gene data show CDR1 as ENHRY and CDR2 as SYGVKD. CDR3 protein: CAISVTGNTEAFF. The CDR3 bases are TGTGCCATCAGTGTTACTGGGAACACTGAAGCTTTCTTT.

The rearrangement uses TRBV14 and TRBJ2-2; tentatively, D is TRBD2 (6 bases). Looked up from germline, CDR1 is SGHDN and CDR2 is FVKESK. Trimming pared 4 bases from V and 7 bases from J, leaving 16 bases between. The CDR3 has 15 amino acids. CDR3 in amino acids: CASSPGLSLHGELFF. DNA of the CDR3: TGTGCCAGCAGCCCGGGACTCTCCCTGCACGGGGAGCTGTTTTTT.

This chain links TRBV6-5 with TRBJ2-7; D is possibly TRBD1 (8 bases). V was shortened by 10 bases and J by 0 bases, with 19 bases between the two germline ends. Germline V gene data show CDR1 as MNHEY and CDR2 as SVGAGI. There are 15 residues in the CDR3. The CDR3 spells CATVSQGGSSYEQYF. Here the CDR3 DNA reads TGTGCCACCGTCTCACAGGGGGGGAGCTCCTACGAGCAGTACTTC.

This clone appeared once. The CDR3 DNA sequence: TGTGCCAGCCAAAAAAGCGGGAGCTCTGGCGAGCAGTACTTC. It translates to CASQKSGSSGEQYF. The rearrangement uses TRBV6-5 and TRBJ2-7, with 8 nucleotides matching TRBD2. V shed 8 bases, J shed 6 bases, and the junction held 12 bases outside the gene matches. The CDR3 runs to 14 residues. The germline V gene has CDR1 MNHEY and CDR2 SVGAGI.